The TCR beta chain described here comes from a study of T cell repertoires in cytomegalovirus infection. Whole-study context: Indicated by public TCR beta signatures were CMV infection and matching HLA type. Study outcomes and limitations: Totalled public TCR beta family frequency picked out people who carried CMV plus the relevant HLA. The ex vivo response was dominated by HLA-C-restricted CMV-specific TCR beta clonotypes.

Comments on this clonotype: What it binds is not known.

TCRdb recomputed calls from the reads with MiXCR, one row per CDR3 protein. The repertoire has about 140,000 distinct CDR3 sequences, 5.5% to 8% of them found once; the top ten carry about 20%. The germline gives CDR1 LNHNV, CDR2 YYDKDF (reference sequence). There are 17 residues in the CDR3. J is TRBJ2-3 and V is TRBV15; D gene unclear. The J call could be wrong; TRBJ1-5 is a better fit for the DNA end. The TCR sequence derives from a human donor in good health (CMV status not recorded). Some clones in this sample may be carry-over from other donors' samples. Sequenced: PBMCs. CDR3 DNA sequence: TGTGCCACCAGCAGAGCGGCGGGATTAGACACGAGAGATACGCAGCATTTT. Protein: CATSRAAGLDTRDTQHF.